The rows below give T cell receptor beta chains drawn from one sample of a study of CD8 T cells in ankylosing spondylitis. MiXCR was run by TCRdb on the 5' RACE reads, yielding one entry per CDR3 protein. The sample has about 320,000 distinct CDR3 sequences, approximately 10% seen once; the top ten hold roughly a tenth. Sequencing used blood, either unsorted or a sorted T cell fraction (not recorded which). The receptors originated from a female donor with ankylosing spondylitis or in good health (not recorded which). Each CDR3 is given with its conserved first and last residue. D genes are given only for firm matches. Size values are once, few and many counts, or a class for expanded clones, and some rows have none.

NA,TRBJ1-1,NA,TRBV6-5,CASSYSMGGPTEAFF,TGTGCCAGCAGTTACTCGATGGGGGGCCCCACTGAAGCTTTCTTT
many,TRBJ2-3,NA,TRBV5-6,CASSFLGAELTDTQYF,TGTGCCAGCAGCTTTTTGGGGGCGGAGCTCACAGATACGCAGTATTTT
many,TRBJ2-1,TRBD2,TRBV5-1,CASSLSGRGNLNEQFF,TGCGCCAGCAGCTTGAGTGGGCGGGGGAATCTGAATGAGCAGTTCTTC
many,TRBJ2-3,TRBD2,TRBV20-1,CSARDPGGRGVSGTDTQYF,TGCAGTGCTAGAGATCCGGGAGGGAGGGGGGTCTCCGGCACAGATACGCAGTATTTT
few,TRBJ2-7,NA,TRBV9,CASSLGGSRYEQYF,TGTGCCAGCAGCCTAGGGGGGTCGAGGTACGAGCAGTACTTC
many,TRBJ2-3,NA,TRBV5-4,CASSFSTGRDTQYF,TGTGCCAGCAGCTTCTCAACGGGGAGAGATACGCAGTATTTT
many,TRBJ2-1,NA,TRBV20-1,CSARRSHGDEQFF,TGCAGTGCTAGACGGTCCCACGGGGATGAGCAGTTCTTC
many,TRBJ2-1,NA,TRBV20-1,CSARALGRVYNEQFF,TGCAGTGCTAGAGCATTAGGGCGGGTGTACAATGAGCAGTTCTTC
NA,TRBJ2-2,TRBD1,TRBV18,CASSPLPRTGVPGELFF,TGTGCCAGCTCACCACTTCCTCGGACAGGGGTCCCCGGGGAGCTGTTTTTT
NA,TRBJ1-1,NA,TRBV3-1,CASSQGVTNTEAFF,TGTGCCAGCAGCCAGGGGGTGACGAACACTGAAGCTTTCTTT
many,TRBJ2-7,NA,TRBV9,CASSVAPADLSYEQYF,TGTGCCAGCAGCGTAGCTCCGGCGGATCTCTCCTACGAGCAGTACTTC
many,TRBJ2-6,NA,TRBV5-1,CASSFPLSGANVLTF,TGCGCCAGCAGCTTTCCTCTCTCTGGGGCCAACGTCCTGACTTTC
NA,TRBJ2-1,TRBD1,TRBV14,CASSHLPGTGNTLGEQFF,TGTGCCAGCAGCCACCTACCCGGGACAGGGAATACTCTGGGTGAGCAGTTCTTC
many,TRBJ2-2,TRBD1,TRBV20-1,CSALRPGTGYRTGELFF,TGCAGTGCTCTACGTCCCGGGACAGGGTATCGCACCGGGGAGCTGTTTTTT
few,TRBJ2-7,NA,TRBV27,CASSLSWGGTDEQYF,TGTGCCAGCAGTTTATCATGGGGGGGCACCGACGAGCAGTACTTC
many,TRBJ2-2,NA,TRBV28,CASSFLGLANTGELFF,TGTGCCAGCAGTTTTCTCGGGCTAGCGAACACCGGGGAGCTGTTTTTT
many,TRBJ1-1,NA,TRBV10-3,CAISESREMNTEAFF,TGTGCCATCAGTGAGTCGAGGGAAATGAACACTGAAGCTTTCTTT
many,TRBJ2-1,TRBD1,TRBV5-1,CASSLGDSYNEQFF,TGCGCCAGCAGCTTGGGGGACAGCTACAATGAGCAGTTCTTC
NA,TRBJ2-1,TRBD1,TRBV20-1,CSAPSAGTGAFNEQFF,TGCAGTGCCCCTTCCGCCGGGACAGGGGCCTTCAATGAGCAGTTCTTC
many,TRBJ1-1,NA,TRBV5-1,CASSLGSEAFF,TGCGCCAGCAGCTTGGGCTCAGAAGCTTTCTTT
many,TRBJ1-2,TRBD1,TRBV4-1,CASSQDGQGYGYTF,TGCGCCAGCAGCCAAGACGGACAGGGGTATGGCTACACCTTC
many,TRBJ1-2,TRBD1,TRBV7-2,CASSLDNRGHYGYTF,TGTGCCAGCAGCTTAGACAACAGGGGGCACTATGGCTACACCTTC